This section outlines one T cell receptor (beta chain) sequence together with its context. The sample comes from a study of type 1 and type 2 diabetes patients. Each diabetic donor fulfilled classification criteria for either type 1 or type 2. Each participant gave ten milliliters of peripheral blood. Trimming pared 4 bases from V and 3 bases from J, leaving 6 bases between. The CDR3 totals 13 residues. Amplification started from genomic DNA. Multiplex PCR with 30 forward and 13 reverse primers amplified the TCR beta CDR3. TCRdb used MiXCR to reprocess the multiplex PCR reads, holding one entry per CDR3 protein. The sample includes about 270,000 distinct CDR3 sequences, more than 40% of them seen just once.

The sequenced sample was peripheral blood mononuclear cells (PBMCs). The receptor was isolated from a man younger than 35 with type 2 diabetes. The chain recombines TRBV12-3 or TRBV12-4 with TRBJ2-2; D not certain. This CDR3 is CASSWIDTGELFF. The CDR3 nucleotides read TGTGCCAGCAGTTGGATCGACACCGGGGAGCTGTTTTTT.